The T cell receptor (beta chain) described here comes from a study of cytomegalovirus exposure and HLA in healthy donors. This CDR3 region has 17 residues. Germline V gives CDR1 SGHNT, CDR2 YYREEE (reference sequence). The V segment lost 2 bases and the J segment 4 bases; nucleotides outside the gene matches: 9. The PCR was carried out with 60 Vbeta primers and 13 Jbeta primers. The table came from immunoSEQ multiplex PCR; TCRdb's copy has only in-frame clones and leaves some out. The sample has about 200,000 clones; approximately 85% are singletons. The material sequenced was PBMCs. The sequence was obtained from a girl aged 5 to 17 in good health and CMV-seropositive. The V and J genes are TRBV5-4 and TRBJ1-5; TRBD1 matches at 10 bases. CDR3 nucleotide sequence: TGTGCCAGCAGCTTCCGACAGGGGGCGGATGGGAATCAGCCCCAGCATTTT. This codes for CASSFRQGADGNQPQHF.